This T cell receptor beta chain was profiled in a study of T cell repertoires in cytomegalovirus infection. Study-wide background: Matching HLA type, along with CMV infection, was indicated by public TCR beta signatures.

This clonotype was seen repeatedly, ten times or more. MiXCR, applied by TCRdb to the reads, yields one record per CDR3 protein. Of roughly 320,000 distinct CDR3 sequences listed, approximately 8.9% were seen once; the top ten hold around 2.4%. V shed 6 bases and J shed 6 bases, with 15 bases lying between them. CDR1 and CDR2 (germline): MNHEY, SVGEGT. The CDR3 is 15 residues long. The chain carries TRBV6-2 or TRBV6-3 and TRBJ1-6; the D is unclear. Sequenced input: PBMCs. The sequence was collected from a human donor in good health (CMV status not recorded). Some clones in this sample may be carry-over from other donors' samples. The CDR3 region is CASSPTTAGNSPLHF. CDR3 in DNA: TGTGCCAGCAGCCCCACGACGGCGGGTAATTCACCCCTCCACTTT.